This is a list of T cell receptor beta chains from one sample in a study of glioma-infiltrating T cells. TCRdb re-derived calls from the multiplex PCR reads in MiXCR, one entry per CDR3 protein. The table lists some 120,000 distinct CDR3 sequences, about 23% of them singletons. Sequences were obtained from glioma tissue, nonneoplastic brain tissue, or PBMCs (not recorded which). These receptors were collected from a human donor with low-grade glioma or glioblastoma, undergoing nonglioma brain surgery, or in good health (not recorded which). CDR3s include the opening cysteine and the closing phenylalanine or tryptophan. D genes are given only for firm matches. Only part of the rows carry a size: once, few, many, or a class if the clone is expanded.

J: TRBJ2-7
length: 14
D: .
size: many
V: TRBV19
DNA: TGTGCCAGTAGTAACTCCCAGGGTCTCTCCGAGCAGTACTTC
CDR3: CASSNSQGLSEQYF

J: TRBJ2-5
length: 13
D: .
size: .
V: TRBV29-1
DNA: TGCAGCGTTGAGTACAGTCCCCAAGAGACCCAGTACTTC
CDR3: CSVEYSPQETQYF

J: TRBJ2-1
length: 19
D: TRBD2
size: .
V: TRBV11-2
DNA: TGTGCCAGCAGCCTCGCCGGGACTAGCGGGAGGAGTTTCTACAATGAGCAGTTCTTC
CDR3: CASSLAGTSGRSFYNEQFF

J: TRBJ2-1
length: 12
D: .
size: many
V: TRBV6-4
DNA: TGTGCCAGCAGTGGAGCCCCGTGCGAGCAGTTCTTC
CDR3: CASSGAPCEQFF

J: TRBJ1-5
length: 14
D: .
size: .
V: TRBV29-1
DNA: TGCAGCGTTTCTGGCGGGAGCTCGACAGATACGCAGCATTTT
CDR3: CSVSGGSSTDTQHF

J: TRBJ2-2
length: 17
D: TRBD1
size: few
V: TRBV3-1
DNA: TGTGCCAGCAGCCAAGACCCTGACAGGGTGATCACCGGGGAGCTGTTTTTT
CDR3: CASSQDPDRVITGELFF

J: TRBJ2-3
length: 16
D: .
size: few
V: TRBV7-2
DNA: TGTGCCAGCAGCTTAGTCGCAGACGTTAGCACAGATACGCAGTATTTT
CDR3: CASSLVADVSTDTQYF

J: TRBJ2-5
length: 14
D: .
size: few
V: TRBV2
DNA: TGTGCCAGCAAGTCTCAGATGTCCAGGGAGACCCAGTACTTC
CDR3: CASKSQMSRETQYF

J: TRBJ2-1
length: 16
D: TRBD2
size: many
V: TRBV18
DNA: TGTGCCAGCTCACCGCCGGGTGGACTAGCGGGAAATGAGCAGTTCTTC
CDR3: CASSPPGGLAGNEQFF

J: TRBJ1-2
length: 14
D: .
size: many
V: TRBV18
DNA: TGTGCCAGCTCACCACCGGTTCGGATCAATGGCTACACCTTC
CDR3: CASSPPVRINGYTF

J: TRBJ2-5
length: 17
D: .
size: many
V: TRBV7-2
DNA: TGTGCCAGCAGCTTGGATAGCGGAACCTCGATTTCAGAGACCCAGTACTTC
CDR3: CASSLDSGTSISETQYF

J: TRBJ2-2
length: 13
D: .
size: many
V: TRBV2
DNA: TGTGCCAGCAGTGAAACGGGCACCGGGGAGCTGTTTTTT
CDR3: CASSETGTGELFF

J: TRBJ1-6
length: 14
D: .
size: many
V: TRBV7-9
DNA: TGTGCCAGCAGCTTTACAGAGCTGGGTTCACCCCTCCACTTT
CDR3: CASSFTELGSPLHF

J: TRBJ2-7
length: 13
D: TRBD2
size: many
V: TRBV3-1
DNA: TGTGCCAGCAGCCCGGGGACTATATACGAGCAGTACTTC
CDR3: CASSPGTIYEQYF

J: TRBJ2-1
length: 15
D: TRBD2
size: many
V: TRBV25-1
DNA: TGTGCCAGCACAGGTGGACTAGCGGCCTACAATGAGCAGTTCTTC
CDR3: CASTGGLAAYNEQFF

J: TRBJ1-3
length: 14
D: .
size: many
V: TRBV4-3
DNA: TGCGCCAGCAGCCAAGATAGGACCGGAAACACCATATATTTT
CDR3: CASSQDRTGNTIYF

J: TRBJ2-7
length: 13
D: .
size: many
V: TRBV27
DNA: TGTGCCAGCAGTGCGACTAGAGCCTACGAGCAGTACTTC
CDR3: CASSATRAYEQYF

J: TRBJ2-5
length: 15
D: .
size: many
V: TRBV7-3
DNA: TGTGCCAGCAGCTTAAACTCAGGCCGACAAGAGACCCAGTACTTC
CDR3: CASSLNSGRQETQYF

J: TRBJ2-1
length: 16
D: .
size: few
V: TRBV12-3/TRBV12-4
DNA: TGTGCCAGCAGTTTATCCAACGGGGTCTCCTACAATGAGCAGTTCTTC
CDR3: CASSLSNGVSYNEQFF

J: TRBJ1-1
length: 13
D: .
size: many
V: TRBV27
DNA: TGTGCCAGCAGTTTAGGGACGGCTCTGGAAGCTTTCTTT
CDR3: CASSLGTALEAFF

J: TRBJ2-2
length: 16
D: .
size: .
V: TRBV9
DNA: TGTGCCAGCAGCGTAGGGGTAGCGTCGAACACCGGGGAGCTGTTTTTT
CDR3: CASSVGVASNTGELFF

J: TRBJ2-3
length: 15
D: .
size: many
V: TRBV12-5
DNA: TGTGCTAGTGGTTTGGACCGAGGACGCGGCCTAACGCAGTATTTT
CDR3: CASGLDRGRGLTQYF

J: TRBJ2-7
length: 14
D: TRBD2
size: many
V: TRBV12-3/TRBV12-4
DNA: TGTGCCAGCACAAGCGGACTAGCGGGTAGCGAGCAGTACTTC
CDR3: CASTSGLAGSEQYF

J: TRBJ2-3
length: 16
D: TRBD2
size: .
V: TRBV24-1
DNA: TGTGCCACCAGAGACCGACAGCGGGGACCCACAGATACGCAGTATTTT
CDR3: CATRDRQRGPTDTQYF

J: TRBJ2-5
length: 14
D: .
size: many
V: TRBV7-8
DNA: TGTGCCAGCAGCTTGGGGTCAGTCCAAGAGACCCAGTACTTC
CDR3: CASSLGSVQETQYF

J: TRBJ1-6
length: 13
D: .
size: many
V: TRBV7-7
DNA: TGTGCTAGCAGCGCAGGGATTAATTCACCCCTCCACTTT
CDR3: CASSAGINSPLHF

J: TRBJ2-7
length: 14
D: .
size: many
V: TRBV28
DNA: TGTGCCAGCAGTCCTCCGGGATCCCACTACGAGCAGTACTTC
CDR3: CASSPPGSHYEQYF

J: TRBJ2-1
length: 14
D: .
size: few
V: TRBV11-2
DNA: TGTGCCAGCAGCTTAATCGTCTCGTACAATGAGCAGTTCTTC
CDR3: CASSLIVSYNEQFF

J: TRBJ2-1
length: 14
D: .
size: many
V: TRBV7-2
DNA: TGTGCCAGCAGCTTAGTAAGTCAGGGGTCTGAGCAGTTCTTC
CDR3: CASSLVSQGSEQFF

J: TRBJ1-3
length: 15
D: .
size: many
V: TRBV24-1
DNA: TGTGCCACCAGTGACGCCGGGAAGACTGGAAACACCATATATTTT
CDR3: CATSDAGKTGNTIYF

J: TRBJ2-2
length: 16
D: .
size: .
V: TRBV4-3
DNA: TGCGCCAGCAGCCAAGAAACATCGGCCAACACCGGGGAGCTGTTTTTT
CDR3: CASSQETSANTGELFF

J: TRBJ2-7
length: 14
D: .
size: many
V: TRBV7-9
DNA: TGTGCCAGCAGCTCCCCAGACGGGTACTACGAGCAGTACTTC
CDR3: CASSSPDGYYEQYF

J: TRBJ2-7
length: 16
D: TRBD2
size: many
V: TRBV7-2
DNA: TGTGCCAGCAGCTTAGGATTGGCAGCGGGGGAATACGAGCAGTACTTC
CDR3: CASSLGLAAGEYEQYF

J: TRBJ1-6
length: 13
D: .
size: many
V: TRBV6-6
DNA: TGTGCCAGCAGTTACTGGGGGATATCACCCCTCCACTTT
CDR3: CASSYWGISPLHF

J: TRBJ1-1
length: 13
D: .
size: many
V: TRBV18
DNA: TGTGCCAGCTCACCAGGGGAGAACACTGAAGCTTTCTTT
CDR3: CASSPGENTEAFF

J: TRBJ2-1
length: 16
D: TRBD2
size: many
V: TRBV28
DNA: TGTGCCAGCAGTCCGGGGGGGGTAGACTTGGGCAATGAGCAGTTCTTC
CDR3: CASSPGGVDLGNEQFF

J: TRBJ2-1
length: 13
D: .
size: many
V: TRBV4-2
DNA: TGTGCCAGCAGCCAAGAAGTGGGAAGGGAGCAGTTCTTC
CDR3: CASSQEVGREQFF

J: TRBJ2-7
length: 15
D: TRBD1
size: few
V: TRBV5-1
DNA: TGCGCCAGCAGCATCCCAACAGGGGCGACCTACGAGCAGTACTTC
CDR3: CASSIPTGATYEQYF

J: TRBJ2-7
length: 17
D: TRBD2
size: many
V: TRBV6-1
DNA: TGTGCCAGCAGTTCCCTCGGGACTAGCGGGAGAGGGTACGAGCAGTACTTC
CDR3: CASSSLGTSGRGYEQYF

J: TRBJ2-7
length: 15
D: TRBD1
size: .
V: TRBV9
DNA: TGTGCCAGCAGCCCAGGACAGGGGGCCGACTACGAGCAGTACTTC
CDR3: CASSPGQGADYEQYF

J: TRBJ2-4
length: 13
D: .
size: .
V: TRBV6-1
DNA: TGTGCCAGCAGTTTAATCAGTCAGCACATTCAGTACTTC
CDR3: CASSLISQHIQYF

J: TRBJ2-7
length: 12
D: .
size: many
V: TRBV6-1
DNA: TGTGCCAGCGGCGTACCACACTACGAGCAGTACTTC
CDR3: CASGVPHYEQYF

J: TRBJ2-7
length: 15
D: TRBD2
size: many
V: TRBV6-1
DNA: TGTGCCAGCACCCAAGTTGGGCTAGCGGGAGCCGAGCAGTACTTC
CDR3: CASTQVGLAGAEQYF

J: TRBJ2-3
length: 16
D: .
size: many
V: TRBV29-1
DNA: TGCAGCGTTCCCAAAGGAGGGAATCGTAGCACAGATACGCAGTATTTT
CDR3: CSVPKGGNRSTDTQYF

J: TRBJ1-6
length: 14
D: .
size: many
V: TRBV6-1
DNA: TGTGCCAGCAGTGAGGACAGTAATAATTCACCCCTCCACTTT
CDR3: CASSEDSNNSPLHF

J: TRBJ2-3
length: 13
D: .
size: many
V: TRBV28
DNA: TGTGCCAGCAGTTTGGAGGTCCCAGATACGCAGTATTTT
CDR3: CASSLEVPDTQYF

J: TRBJ2-3
length: 13
D: .
size: many
V: TRBV19
DNA: TGTGCCACCACAGGGAACGTTGTCGGTACGCAGTATTTT
CDR3: CATTGNVVGTQYF

J: TRBJ1-5
length: 16
D: TRBD1
size: many
V: TRBV6-1
DNA: TGTGCCAGCAGTGATGGACAGGGGGCGAGCAATCAGCCCCAGCATTTT
CDR3: CASSDGQGASNQPQHF

J: TRBJ2-5
length: 12
D: TRBD1
size: many
V: TRBV20-1
DNA: TGCAGTGCTAGGACAGGGCAAGAGACCCAGTACTTC
CDR3: CSARTGQETQYF

J: TRBJ2-5
length: 13
D: .
size: many
V: TRBV7-9
DNA: TGTGCCAGCAGCGATCCGGGTCAAGAGACCCAGTACTTC
CDR3: CASSDPGQETQYF

J: TRBJ2-1
length: 16
D: .
size: .
V: TRBV3-1
DNA: TGTGCCAGCAGCCGTACAGAATTCACCCCCTACAATGAGCAGTTCTTC
CDR3: CASSRTEFTPYNEQFF

J: TRBJ2-1
length: 12
D: .
size: .
V: TRBV29-1
DNA: TGCAGCGTTGACTATCAAGGCGGTGAGCAGTTCTTC
CDR3: CSVDYQGGEQFF

J: TRBJ2-7
length: 14
D: TRBD2
size: many
V: TRBV7-2
DNA: TGTGCCAGCAGCTTAGGGCTAGCGGACTACGAGCAGTACTTC
CDR3: CASSLGLADYEQYF

J: TRBJ1-5
length: 16
D: .
size: many
V: TRBV7-6
DNA: TGTGCCAGCAGCTTAGGTCCGCGGACCCTCCGGCAGCCCCAGCATTTT
CDR3: CASSLGPRTLRQPQHF